Listed below are T cell receptor beta chains from one sample, sequenced in a study of molecular identifiers for immune sequencing clone quantification. TCRdb called the PCR reads again in MiXCR, with one record for every CDR3 protein. The sample has 97,000 or so distinct CDR3 sequences; roughly a quarter are singletons. The sequencing sample was made of naive CD8+ T cells from blood, with Jurkat cell RNA spiked in. The origin of the receptors is a human donor in good health. Some libraries in this study had Jurkat cell RNA spiked in. Both conserved end residues are part of each CDR3. A D gene is named only where the DNA matches it firmly. Rows give clone size only sometimes, using once, few, many, or a class for an expanded clone.

CASSTPVAGVTDTQYF,TGCGCCAGCAGCACTCCCGTAGCGGGAGTAACAGATACGCAGTATTTT,many,TRBD2,TRBJ2-3,TRBV5-1,16
CSARDLWHSTDTQYF,TGCAGTGCTAGAGATCTCTGGCATAGCACAGATACGCAGTATTTT,many,NA,TRBJ2-3,TRBV20-1,15
CASAFGATDTQYF,TGTGCCAGCGCTTTTGGGGCCACAGATACGCAGTATTTT,many,NA,TRBJ2-3,TRBV7-3,13
CASPKTSTDTQYF,TGTGCCAGCCCAAAGACTAGCACAGATACGCAGTATTTT,many,NA,TRBJ2-3,TRBV25-1,13
CASSLASFVTDTQYF,TGTGCCAGCAGCTTAGCCAGCTTTGTCACAGATACGCAGTATTTT,many,NA,TRBJ2-3,TRBV7-9,15
CASSIAGRFKYNTGELFF,TGTGCCAGTAGTATAGCTGGACGCTTCAAATATAACACCGGGGAGCTGTTTTTT,NA,NA,TRBJ2-2,TRBV19,18
CASGPYSRTNYGYTF,TGTGCCAGCGGCCCATACAGTCGAACTAACTATGGCTACACCTTC,NA,NA,TRBJ1-2,TRBV5-6,15
CASSPGTGGNTGELFF,TGCGCCAGCAGTCCTGGGACAGGTGGGAACACCGGGGAGCTGTTTTTT,many,TRBD1,TRBJ2-2,TRBV23-1,16
CASSLEAGGGQPQQF,TGCGCCAGCAGCTTGGAGGCAGGTGGCGGTCAGCCCCAGCAGTTT,few,NA,TRBJ1-5,TRBV5-1,15
CASSQLGQDIDNRETQYF,TGTGCCAGCAGTCAATTAGGCCAGGACATCGATAACCGCGAGACCCAGTACTTC,many,NA,TRBJ2-5,TRBV5-6,18
CASPGSTGELFF,TGCGCCAGCCCGGGTTCGACCGGGGAGCTGTTTTTT,many,NA,TRBJ2-2,TRBV5-1,12
CSVEGGLAGNSTDTQYF,TGCAGCGTTGAAGGAGGGCTAGCGGGGAATAGCACAGATACGCAGTATTTT,many,TRBD2,TRBJ2-3,TRBV29-1,17
CASSPHSGSGNTGELFF,TGTGCCAGCAGCCCACACTCTGGGTCAGGGAACACCGGGGAGCTGTTTTTT,many,NA,TRBJ2-2,TRBV7-8,17
CASSFASWSVFYEQYF,TGTGCCAGCAGTTTTGCTAGCTGGAGTGTTTTCTACGAGCAGTACTTC,NA,NA,TRBJ2-7,TRBV28,16
CASNPPGNTEAFF,TGTGCCAGCAACCCGCCCGGTAACACTGAAGCTTTCTTT,NA,NA,TRBJ1-1,TRBV5-3,13
CSASKQREPTHEQYF,TGCAGTGCGTCGAAACAGCGGGAGCCGACGCACGAGCAGTACTTC,many,TRBD2,TRBJ2-7,TRBV20-1,15
CAWTVVGDGTEAFF,TGTGCCTGGACAGTAGTGGGGGACGGCACTGAAGCTTTCTTT,NA,NA,TRBJ1-1,TRBV30,14
CASSLVGGAHEQYF,TGTGCCAGCAGCTTAGTCGGAGGGGCCCACGAGCAGTACTTC,many,NA,TRBJ2-7,TRBV7-8,14
CASTDNTEAFF,TGTGCCAGCACTGACAACACTGAAGCTTTCTTT,NA,NA,TRBJ1-1,TRBV7-9,11
CASSYPDRSSYEQYF,TGTGCCAGCAGTTACCCGGACAGGAGCTCCTACGAGCAGTACTTC,many,TRBD1,TRBJ2-7,TRBV6-5,15
CASSLLGVGPTNSPLHF,TGTGCCAGCAGTCTTCTTGGTGTGGGACCGACTAATTCACCCCTCCACTTT,few,NA,TRBJ1-6,TRBV27,17
CASSGLNEQFF,TGTGCCAGCAGTGGACTAAATGAGCAGTTCTTC,NA,NA,TRBJ2-1,TRBV27,11
CASSEFSGGNQPQHF,TGTGCCAGCAGTGAATTTTCAGGGGGCAATCAGCCCCAGCATTTT,NA,NA,TRBJ1-5,TRBV2,15
CASSLEGPEQFF,TGCGCCAGCAGCTTGGAAGGGCCCGAGCAGTTCTTC,many,NA,TRBJ2-1,TRBV5-1,12
CASSLRGYGETQYF,TGTGCCAGCAGTCTCCGGGGTTACGGAGAGACCCAGTACTTC,NA,NA,TRBJ2-5,TRBV28,14
CASSVGSGTRDYEQYF,TGTGCCAGCAGCGTAGGGAGCGGAACGCGAGACTACGAGCAGTACTTC,NA,NA,TRBJ2-7,TRBV9,16
CASKLDSGVYEQYF,TGTGCCAGCAAACTCGACAGCGGAGTCTACGAGCAGTACTTC,many,NA,TRBJ2-7,TRBV6-2/TRBV6-3,14
CASGTAYEQYF,TGTGCCAGCGGGACGGCGTACGAGCAGTACTTC,medium-sized,NA,TRBJ2-7,TRBV25-1,11
CASGHGLNYGYTF,TGTGCCAGCGGACACGGACTAAACTATGGCTACACCTTC,many,NA,TRBJ1-2,TRBV19,13
CASSQDTSYNEQFF,TGCGCCAGCAGCCAAGATACGAGTTACAATGAGCAGTTCTTC,few,NA,TRBJ2-1,TRBV4-1,14
CASTSGAPGELFF,TGTGCCAGTACCTCTGGGGCCCCCGGGGAGCTGTTTTTT,many,NA,TRBJ2-2,TRBV19,13
CASSIGTSGRTTGELFF,TGTGCCAGTAGTATAGGAACTAGCGGGAGGACCACCGGGGAGCTGTTTTTT,many,TRBD2,TRBJ2-2,TRBV19,17
CASSGWTGPPTNEKLFF,TGTGCCAGCAGCGGGTGGACAGGGCCCCCAACTAATGAAAAACTGTTTTTT,many,TRBD1,TRBJ1-4,TRBV7-9,17
CASSLGASGRHNEKLFF,TGTGCCAGCAGCTTAGGAGCCTCCGGGAGGCATAATGAAAAACTGTTTTTT,many,NA,TRBJ1-4,TRBV7-9,17
CASSLYYGTNTDTQYF,TGTGCCAGCAGTTTATATTACGGGACGAACACAGATACGCAGTATTTT,few,NA,TRBJ2-3,TRBV27,16
CASSSLAGAQNEQFF,TGTGCCAGCAGTTCGCTAGCGGGAGCTCAAAATGAGCAGTTCTTC,NA,TRBD2,TRBJ2-1,TRBV27,15
CAWSAVSYEQYF,TGTGCCTGGAGTGCAGTCTCCTACGAGCAGTACTTC,few,NA,TRBJ2-7,TRBV30,12
CSCWSPYEQYF,TGCAGCTGTTGGTCTCCCTACGAGCAGTACTTC,NA,NA,TRBJ2-7,TRBV29-1,11
CSVGQGNTEAFF,TGCAGCGTCGGACAGGGGAACACTGAAGCTTTCTTT,many,TRBD1,TRBJ1-1,TRBV29-1,12
CASSFNTGWEKLFF,TGTGCCAGCAGTTTCAATACAGGGTGGGAAAAACTGTTTTTT,NA,NA,TRBJ1-4,TRBV28,14
CASSPPTSGGLTPDTQYF,TGTGCCAGCAGTCCTCCGACTAGCGGGGGCCTCACCCCTGATACGCAGTATTTT,many,TRBD2,TRBJ2-3,TRBV6-2/TRBV6-3,18
CASSPSGRPGELFF,TGTGCCAGCAGCCCTAGCGGGAGACCCGGGGAGCTGTTTTTT,few,TRBD2,TRBJ2-2,TRBV12-3/TRBV12-4,14
CASSPTGVNEQYF,TGTGCCAGCAGCCCTACAGGGGTCAACGAGCAGTACTTC,many,TRBD1,TRBJ2-7,TRBV7-9,13
CASRSRGGVSTEALF,TGTGCGAGCAGATCGAGAGGGGGAGTGAGCACTGAAGCTCTCTTT,NA,NA,TRBJ1-1,TRBV13,15
CASSSWGTGNTIYF,TGTGCCAGCAGCTCCTGGGGCACTGGAAACACCATATATTTT,few,NA,TRBJ1-3,TRBV11-1,14
CVSSEDRNTPEAFF,TGTGTCAGTAGTGAGGACAGGAACACCCCTGAAGCTTTCTTT,NA,TRBD1,TRBJ1-1,TRBV19,14
CASSFIFREAFF,TGTGCCAGCAGTTTTATTTTTAGGGAAGCTTTCTTT,few,NA,TRBJ1-1,TRBV12-3/TRBV12-4,12
CASSLGDSEQYF,TGTGCCAGCAGTTTAGGAGACTCTGAGCAGTATTTT,many,NA,TRBJ2-3,TRBV12-3/TRBV12-4,12
CASSQNVGPHGNEQFF,TGCGCCAGCAGCCAAAATGTGGGGCCCCATGGTAATGAGCAGTTCTTC,NA,NA,TRBJ2-1,TRBV4-1,16
CASSLKGPAYNEQFF,TGTGCCAGCAGTTTGAAGGGGCCAGCCTACAATGAGCAGTTCTTC,NA,NA,TRBJ2-1,TRBV27,15
CASSPGVAEQYF,TGTGCCAGTAGTCCCGGGGTAGCCGAGCAGTACTTC,many,NA,TRBJ2-7,TRBV19,12
CASSVSAGSSYEQYF,TGTGCCAGCAGCGTCTCGGCGGGATCCTCCTACGAGCAGTACTTC,NA,NA,TRBJ2-7,TRBV9,15
CASSYRTGGEFF,TGTGCCAGCAGTTACCGGACAGGGGGCGAGTTCTTC,NA,TRBD1,TRBJ2-1,TRBV25-1,12